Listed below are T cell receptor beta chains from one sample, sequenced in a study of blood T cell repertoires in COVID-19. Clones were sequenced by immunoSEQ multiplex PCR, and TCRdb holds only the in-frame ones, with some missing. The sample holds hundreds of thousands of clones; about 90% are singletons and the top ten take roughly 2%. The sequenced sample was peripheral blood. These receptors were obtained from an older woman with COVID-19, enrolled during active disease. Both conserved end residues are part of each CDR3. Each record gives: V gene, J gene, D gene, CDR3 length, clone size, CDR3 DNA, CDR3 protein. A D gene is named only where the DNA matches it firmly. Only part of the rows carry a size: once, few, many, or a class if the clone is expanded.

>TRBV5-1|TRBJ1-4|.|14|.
TGCGCCAGCAGCTGGGGCGGAACTAATGAAAAACTGTTTTTT
CASSWGGTNEKLFF
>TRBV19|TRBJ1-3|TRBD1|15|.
TGTGCCAGTAGTACCGAAACAGGGGGAGGAAACACCATATATTTT
CASSTETGGGNTIYF
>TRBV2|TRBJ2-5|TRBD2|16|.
TGTGCCAGCTCCCGCGGGACTAGCGGGGGGGCGAAGACCCAGTACTTC
CASSRGTSGGAKTQYF
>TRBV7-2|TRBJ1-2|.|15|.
TGTGCCAGCAGCCCCCACCCGACAGGAAGCTATGGCTACACCTTC
CASSPHPTGSYGYTF
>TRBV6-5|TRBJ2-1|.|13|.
TGTGCCAGCAGGACACAGGGTGGGTATGAGCAGTTCTTC
CASRTQGGYEQFF
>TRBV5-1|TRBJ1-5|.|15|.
TGCGCCAGCAGCCTGGGCCAGGGACTCAATCAGCCCCAGCATTTT
CASSLGQGLNQPQHF
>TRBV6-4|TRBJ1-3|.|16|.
TGTGCCAGCAGTGTTACAGGGAAAGTCGCTGGAAACACCATATATTTT
CASSVTGKVAGNTIYF
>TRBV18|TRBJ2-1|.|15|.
TGTGCCAGCTCACCACCGGGGCTAGTTGAGCATGAGCAGTTCTTC
CASSPPGLVEHEQFF
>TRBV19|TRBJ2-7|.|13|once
TGTGCCAGTAGTATACAGGTAGCCTACGAGCAGTACTTC
CASSIQVAYEQYF
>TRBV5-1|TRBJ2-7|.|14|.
TGCGCCAGCAGCTTGCAGGGGACCCCATACGAGCAGTACTTC
CASSLQGTPYEQYF
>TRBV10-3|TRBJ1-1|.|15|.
TGTGCCATCAGAAGCGCTGGGGGCGAGTACACTGAAGCTTTCTTT
CAIRSAGGEYTEAFF
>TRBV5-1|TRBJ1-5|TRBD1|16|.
TGCGCCAGCAGCCCAGGGACAGGGAACCCTCGTCGGCCCCAGCATTTT
CASSPGTGNPRRPQHF
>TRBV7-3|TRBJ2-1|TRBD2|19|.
TGTGCCAGCAGCGCAGGCCCTAGCGGGGGGTTGAGCTCCTACAATGAGCAGTTCTTC
CASSAGPSGGLSSYNEQFF
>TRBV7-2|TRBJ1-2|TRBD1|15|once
TGTGCCAGCAGCCCTTTGACAGGGGCGAACTATGGCTACACCTTC
CASSPLTGANYGYTF
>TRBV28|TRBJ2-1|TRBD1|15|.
TGTGCCAGCAGCACGACAGGGGTACCCTACAATGAGCAGTTCTTC
CASSTTGVPYNEQFF
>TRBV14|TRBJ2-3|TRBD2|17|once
TGTGCCAGCAGCCTTGGACTAGCGGGGGGACTCACCAATACGCAGTATTTT
CASSLGLAGGLTNTQYF
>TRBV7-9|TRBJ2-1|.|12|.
TGTGCCAGCAGCTTACAGGGGTATGAGCAGTTCTTC
CASSLQGYEQFF
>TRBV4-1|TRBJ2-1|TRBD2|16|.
TGCGCCAGCAGCCAAAGGGGTAGCGCGGGGGGGGATGAGCAGTTCTTC
CASSQRGSAGGDEQFF
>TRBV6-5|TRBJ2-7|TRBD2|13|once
TGTGCCAGCAGAAAAGTCGGGCTAGCGGGGTCGTACTTC
CASRKVGLAGSYF
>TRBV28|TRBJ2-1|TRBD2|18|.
TGTGCCAGCAGTTTAACTGTTAGCGGGGGGCTCAATTACAATGAGCAGTTCTTC
CASSLTVSGGLNYNEQFF
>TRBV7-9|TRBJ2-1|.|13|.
TGTGCCAGCAACTCTCAGGGTTACAATGAGCAGTTCTTC
CASNSQGYNEQFF
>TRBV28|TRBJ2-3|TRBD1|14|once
TGTGCCAGCAGTCCGGGACAGGGTCCAGATACGCAGTATTTT
CASSPGQGPDTQYF
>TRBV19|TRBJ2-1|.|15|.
TGTGCCAGTAGCCTTACAGGGTATCCCTACAATGAGCAGTTCTTC
CASSLTGYPYNEQFF
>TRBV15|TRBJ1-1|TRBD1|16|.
TGTGCCACCAGCAGAGATCTAGGGACAGGGAACACTGAAGCTTTCTTT
CATSRDLGTGNTEAFF
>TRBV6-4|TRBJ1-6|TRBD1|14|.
TGTGCCAGCAGCCCGACAGGGATGTATTCACCCCTCCACTTT
CASSPTGMYSPLHF
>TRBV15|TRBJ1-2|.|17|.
TGTGCCACCAGCAGAGAGGGGGCGCGGCAGGGTGGCTATGGCTACACCTTC
CATSREGARQGGYGYTF
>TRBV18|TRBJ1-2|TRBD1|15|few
TGTGCCAGCTCACCGCTGGACAGGGAAGGATATGGCTACACCTTC
CASSPLDREGYGYTF
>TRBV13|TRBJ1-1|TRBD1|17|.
TGTGCCAGCAGCTTAGGTGGACAGGGGCGGGGGAACACTGAAGCTTTCTTT
CASSLGGQGRGNTEAFF
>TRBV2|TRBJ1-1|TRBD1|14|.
TGTGCCAGCAGTCGGGACAGGGGATCGGGTGAAGCTTTCTTT
CASSRDRGSGEAFF
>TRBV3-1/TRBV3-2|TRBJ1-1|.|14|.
TGTGCCAGCAGCCGAAAGACAGTGAACACTGAAGCTTTCTTT
CASSRKTVNTEAFF
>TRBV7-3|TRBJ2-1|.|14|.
TGTGCCAGCAGCAACCTAGACAGAAATCGCGAGCAGTTCTTC
CASSNLDRNREQFF
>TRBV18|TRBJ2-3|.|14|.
TGTGCCAGCTCACCCGGCGTGGCAGGAGATACGCAGTATTTT
CASSPGVAGDTQYF
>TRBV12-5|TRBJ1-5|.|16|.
TGTGCTAGTGGTTTGGACCACCCGCAGGGTTTTCAGCCCCAGCATTTT
CASGLDHPQGFQPQHF
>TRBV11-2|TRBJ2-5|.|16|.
TGTGCCAGCAGCTTTAGTAGGGGTCAGTTCCAAGAGACCCAGTACTTC
CASSFSRGQFQETQYF
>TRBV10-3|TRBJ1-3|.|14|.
TGTGCCATCACCCAATCGGGGTCTGGAAACACCATATATTTT
CAITQSGSGNTIYF
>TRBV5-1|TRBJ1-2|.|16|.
TGCGCCAGCAGCTTGGGAGACTCAACGGCGGACTATGGCTACACCTTC
CASSLGDSTADYGYTF
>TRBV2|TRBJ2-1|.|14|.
TGTGCCAGCAGCCTGACAGGCTCCTACAATGAGCAGTTCTTC
CASSLTGSYNEQFF
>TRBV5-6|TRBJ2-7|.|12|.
TGTGCCAGCAGCCGGGACACCCTCGAGCAGTACTTC
CASSRDTLEQYF
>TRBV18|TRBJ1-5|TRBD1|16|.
TGTGCCAGCTCACCACGCGACAGGGGAGAGAATCAGCCCCAGCATTTT
CASSPRDRGENQPQHF
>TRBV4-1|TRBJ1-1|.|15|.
TGCGCCAGCAGCCGGGGGGATGTCATGAACACTGAAGCTTTCTTT
CASSRGDVMNTEAFF
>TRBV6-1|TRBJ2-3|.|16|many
TGTGCCAGCAGTGAAGGTTTGGGGGCCGGGTCAGATACGCAGTATTTT
CASSEGLGAGSDTQYF
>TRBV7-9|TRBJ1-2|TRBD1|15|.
TGTGCCAGCAGCCCCGGGGACAGGGCAGAATATGGCTACACCTTC
CASSPGDRAEYGYTF
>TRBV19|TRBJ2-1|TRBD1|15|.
TGTGCCAGTAGTGCCACAGGGGGCGCCTACAATGAGCAGTTCTTC
CASSATGGAYNEQFF